This T cell receptor (beta chain) came from a study of PD-1 blockade in classical Hodgkin lymphoma. Findings of the study overall: At baseline, newly diagnosed patients reportedly showed less TCR diversity than healthy donors.

Time point given: newly diagnosed, previously untreated cHL patient sample. This clone was counted once. Its antigen is as yet unknown. Within the sample, other DNA sequences also encode this same CDR3. Trimming stripped 3 bases from V and 3 bases from J, with 13 bases between. Per the germline V gene, CDR1 is SGHAT and CDR2 is FQNNGV. The CDR3 extends over 15 amino acids. Using immunoSEQ multiplex PCR, the repertoire was profiled, and TCRdb retains in-frame clones only, with some absent. The sample carries 17,000 or so clones, approximately 90% recorded once. The gene calls are TRBV11-2 and TRBJ2-3; D possibly uses TRBD1 or TRBD2 (5 bases each). Material for sequencing was peripheral blood mononuclear cells (PBMCs). The receptor was derived from a human donor with classical Hodgkin lymphoma. For the CDR3, the DNA is TGTGCCAGCAGCTTTCAGGGACGGAGAACAGATACGCAGTATTTT. Protein product: CASSFQGRRTDTQYF.